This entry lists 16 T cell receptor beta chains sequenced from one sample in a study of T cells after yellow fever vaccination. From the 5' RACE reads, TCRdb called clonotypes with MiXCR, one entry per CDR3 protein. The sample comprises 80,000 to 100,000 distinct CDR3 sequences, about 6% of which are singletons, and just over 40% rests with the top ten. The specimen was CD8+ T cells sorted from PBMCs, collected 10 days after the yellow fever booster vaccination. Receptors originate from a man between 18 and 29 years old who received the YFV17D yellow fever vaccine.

CDR3 bases: TGTGCCACCAGCCAAGGACAGGGAGGGGATACGCAGTATTTT. Translation: CATSQGQGGDTQYF. The chain employs TRBV24-1 and TRBJ2-3; possible D gene TRBD1, 8 bases. The length of the CDR3 is 14 residues. The germline CDR1 and CDR2 sequences are KGHDR and SFDVKD. Trimming removed 7 bases at V and 6 bases at J, with 16 bases between.

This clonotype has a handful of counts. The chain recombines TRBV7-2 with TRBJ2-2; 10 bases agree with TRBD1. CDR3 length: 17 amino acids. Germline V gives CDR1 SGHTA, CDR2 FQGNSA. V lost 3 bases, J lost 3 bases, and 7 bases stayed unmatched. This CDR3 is CASSFISGQGYTGELFF. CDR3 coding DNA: TGTGCCAGCAGCTTTATCTCGGGACAGGGGTACACCGGGGAGCTGTTTTTT.

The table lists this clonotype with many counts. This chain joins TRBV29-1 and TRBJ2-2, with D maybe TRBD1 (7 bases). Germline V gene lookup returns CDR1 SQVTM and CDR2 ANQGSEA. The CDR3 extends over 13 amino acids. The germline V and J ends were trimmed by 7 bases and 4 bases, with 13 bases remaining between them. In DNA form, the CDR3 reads TGCAGCGCGGGGGACAGCCCCACCGGGGAGCTGTTTTTT. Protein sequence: CSAGDSPTGELFF.

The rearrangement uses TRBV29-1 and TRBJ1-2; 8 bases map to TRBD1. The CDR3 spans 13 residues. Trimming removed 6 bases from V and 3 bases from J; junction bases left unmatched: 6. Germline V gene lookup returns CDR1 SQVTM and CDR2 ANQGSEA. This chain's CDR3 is CSVLTGEDYGYTF. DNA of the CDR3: TGCAGCGTCTTGACAGGGGAAGACTATGGCTACACCTTC. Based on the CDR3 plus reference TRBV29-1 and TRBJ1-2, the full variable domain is SAVISQKPSRDICQRGTSLTIQCQVDSQVTMMFWYRQQPGQSLTLIATANQGSEATYESGFVIDKFPISRPNLTFSTLTVSNMSPEDSSIYLCSVLTGEDYGYTFGSGTRLTVV.

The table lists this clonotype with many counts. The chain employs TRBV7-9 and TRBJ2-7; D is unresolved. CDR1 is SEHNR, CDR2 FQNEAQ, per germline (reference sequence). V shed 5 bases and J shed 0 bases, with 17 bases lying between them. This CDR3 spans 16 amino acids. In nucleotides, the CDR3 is TGTGCCAGCAGCCCCGTGGTCCAGCCGAGCTCCTACGAGCAGTACTTC. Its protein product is CASSPVVQPSSYEQYF.

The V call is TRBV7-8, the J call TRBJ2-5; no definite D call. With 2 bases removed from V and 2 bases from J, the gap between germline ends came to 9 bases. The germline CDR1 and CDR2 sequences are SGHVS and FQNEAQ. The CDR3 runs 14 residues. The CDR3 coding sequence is TGTGCCAGCAGCTTATCGGCCCCGCAAGAGACCCAGTACTTC. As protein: CASSLSAPQETQYF.

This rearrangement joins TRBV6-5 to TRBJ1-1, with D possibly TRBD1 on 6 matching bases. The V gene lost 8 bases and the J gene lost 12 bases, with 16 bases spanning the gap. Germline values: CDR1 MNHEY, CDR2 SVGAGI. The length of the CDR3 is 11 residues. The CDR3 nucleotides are TGTGCCAGCCGTCGAGGGGGGAGGACTTTCTTT. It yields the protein CASRRGGRTFF.

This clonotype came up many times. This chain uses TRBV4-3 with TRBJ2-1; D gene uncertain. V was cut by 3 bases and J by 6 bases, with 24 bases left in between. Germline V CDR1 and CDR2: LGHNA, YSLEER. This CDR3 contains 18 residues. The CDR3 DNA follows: TGCGCCAGCAGCCAGCAGAGTACATTTGGGGTCTCATCCAATGAGCAGTTCTTC. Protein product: CASSQQSTFGVSSNEQFF.

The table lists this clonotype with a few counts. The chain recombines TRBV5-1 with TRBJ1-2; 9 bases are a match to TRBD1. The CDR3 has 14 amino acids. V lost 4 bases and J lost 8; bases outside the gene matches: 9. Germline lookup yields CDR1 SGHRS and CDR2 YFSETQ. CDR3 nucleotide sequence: TGCGCCAGCAGCGGGGGACAGGGACCGGGCGGCTACACCTTC. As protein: CASSGGQGPGGYTF.

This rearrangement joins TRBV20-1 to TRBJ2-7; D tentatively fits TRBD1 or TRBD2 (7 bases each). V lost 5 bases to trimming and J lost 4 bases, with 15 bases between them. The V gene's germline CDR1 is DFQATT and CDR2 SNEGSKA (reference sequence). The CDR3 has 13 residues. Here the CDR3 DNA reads TGCAGTGCTCAGGGGAGGGGGCATTACGAGCAGTACGTC. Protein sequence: CSAQGRGHYEQYV.

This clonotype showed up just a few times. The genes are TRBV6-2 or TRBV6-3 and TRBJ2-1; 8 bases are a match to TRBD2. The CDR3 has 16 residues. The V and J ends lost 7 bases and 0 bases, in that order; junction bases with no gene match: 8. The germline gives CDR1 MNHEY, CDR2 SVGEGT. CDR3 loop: CASKGERGSSYNEQFF. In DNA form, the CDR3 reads TGTGCCAGCAAGGGTGAGCGGGGGAGCTCCTACAATGAGCAGTTCTTC.

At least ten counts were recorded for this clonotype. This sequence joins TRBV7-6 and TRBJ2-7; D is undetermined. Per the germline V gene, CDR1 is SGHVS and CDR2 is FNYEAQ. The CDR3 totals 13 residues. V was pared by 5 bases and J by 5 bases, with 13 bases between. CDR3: CASSPGPGDEQYV. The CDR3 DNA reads TGTGCCAGCAGCCCAGGCCCCGGCGACGAGCAGTACGTC.

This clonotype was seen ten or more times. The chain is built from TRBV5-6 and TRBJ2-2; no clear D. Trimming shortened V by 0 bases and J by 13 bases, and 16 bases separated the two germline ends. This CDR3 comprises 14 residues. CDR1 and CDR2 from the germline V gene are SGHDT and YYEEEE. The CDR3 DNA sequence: TGTGCCAGCAGCTTGGCCGGATCCCGCGATGTGCTGTTTTTT. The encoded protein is CASSLAGSRDVLFF.

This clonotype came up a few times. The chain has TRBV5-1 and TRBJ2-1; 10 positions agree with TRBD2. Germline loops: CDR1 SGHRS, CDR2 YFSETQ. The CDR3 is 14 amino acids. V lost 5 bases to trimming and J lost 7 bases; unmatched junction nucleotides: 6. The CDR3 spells CASRGSGGANEQFF. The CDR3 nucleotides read TGCGCCAGCAGAGGCAGCGGGGGGGCGAATGAGCAGTTCTTC.

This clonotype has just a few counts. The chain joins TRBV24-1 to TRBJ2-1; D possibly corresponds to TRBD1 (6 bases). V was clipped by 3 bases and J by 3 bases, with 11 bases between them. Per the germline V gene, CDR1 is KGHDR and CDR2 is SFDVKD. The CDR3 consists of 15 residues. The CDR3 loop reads CATSDIRTDYNEQFF. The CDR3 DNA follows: TGTGCCACCAGTGATATCCGGACAGACTACAATGAGCAGTTCTTC.

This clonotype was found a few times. DNA of the CDR3: TGCGCCAGCAGCTACTACACCACGGGCGCAACTAATGAAAAACTGTTTTTT. Translation: CASSYYTTGATNEKLFF. The V gene is TRBV5-1, the J gene TRBJ1-4; D gene unclear. Trimming removed 3 bases at V and 0 bases at J, with 15 bases between. From germline, CDR1 is SGHRS and CDR2 YFSETQ. There are 17 residues in the CDR3.